These 29 T cell receptor beta chains share one sample of origin, sequenced in a study of shared clonotypes between healthy human individuals. Naive-designated CD8 cells lacked CD45RO, were positively enriched for CCR7, and omitted terminally differentiated effector memory CD45RA+ cells. Measured with immunoSEQ multiplex PCR; TCRdb has only the in-frame clones, and not every one. The sample consists of 800,000 to 950,000 clones, roughly 96% of them appearing once. The sequenced sample was naive CD8+ T cells sorted from blood. Receptors originate from a man aged 30 to 45 in good health.

The rearrangement uses TRBV25-1 and TRBJ2-1, with 10 bases lining up with TRBD2. After removal of 3 bases from V and 1 base from J, the junction contained 6 bases not matched to a gene. The CDR3 is 17 residues long. The V gene's germline CDR1 is MGHDK and CDR2 SYGVNS. The CDR3 coding sequence is TGTGCCAGCAGTGACCCTCTTAGCGGGAGGTCCTACAATGAGCAGTTCTTC. Translated: CASSDPLSGRSYNEQFF.

V is TRBV10-1 and J is TRBJ1-5; D gene uncertain. Trimming cost V 3 bases and J 4 bases, with 4 bases left between them. The germline V gene encodes CDR1 WNHNN and CDR2 SYGVQD (reference sequence). The CDR3 has 12 amino acids. The CDR3 sequence is CASSDDNQPQHF. Here the CDR3 DNA reads TGCGCCAGCAGTGATGATAATCAGCCCCAGCATTTT.

The V and J genes are TRBV4-2 and TRBJ2-3; 7 nucleotides align to TRBD2. The CDR3 is 17 residues long. From germline, CDR1 is LGHNA and CDR2 YNFKEQ. J was trimmed by 0 bases and V by 0 bases; bases with no gene match: 6. The CDR3 coding sequence is TGTGCCAGCAGCCAAGAGAGAGGACTAGGCAGCACAGATACGCAGTATTTT. It yields the protein CASSQERGLGSTDTQYF.

CDR3 DNA: TGTGCCAGCAGTTTTATTCAGGGACGGTCCTACAATGAGCAGTTCTTC. As protein: CASSFIQGRSYNEQFF. This rearrangement joins TRBV28 to TRBJ2-1; D is tentatively TRBD1 or TRBD2 (5 bases each). CDR1 is MDHEN and CDR2 is SYDVKM in the germline V gene. This CDR3 spans 16 amino acids. The V gene lost 3 bases and the J gene lost 1 base, with 13 bases spanning the gap.

The chain has TRBV5-1 and TRBJ2-7; D may be TRBD1 or TRBD2 (5 bases each). CDR1 is SGHRS, CDR2 YFSETQ, per germline. The germline V and J ends were trimmed by 2 bases and 5 bases, with 11 bases remaining between them. This CDR3 contains 13 residues. The CDR3 region is CASSFRDANEQYF. CDR3 bases: TGCGCCAGCAGCTTTCGGGACGCCAACGAGCAGTACTTC.

Turning to this clone: Other nucleotide sequences from this sample produce the same CDR3. The V call is TRBV7-9, the J call TRBJ2-1; D is undetermined. The CDR3 is 12 amino acids. Germline CDR1 SEHNR, CDR2 FQNEAQ (reference sequence). The V gene lost 3 bases and the J gene lost 6 bases, with 6 bases spanning the gap. The CDR3 DNA sequence: TGTGCCAGCAGCTTCGGTCTCAATGAGCAGTTCTTC. This translates into CASSFGLNEQFF. Based on the CDR3 plus reference TRBV7-9 and TRBJ2-1, the full variable domain is DTGVSQNPRHKITKRGQNVTFRCDPISEHNRLYWYRQTLGQGPEFLTYFQNEAQLEKSRLLSDRFSAERPKGSFSTLEIQRTEQGDSAMYLCASSFGLNEQFFGPGTRLTVL.

This chain uses TRBV7-9 with TRBJ2-7; 9 bases match TRBD1. The germline gives CDR1 SEHNR, CDR2 FQNEAQ (reference sequence). This CDR3 has 14 amino acids. After removal of 3 bases from V and 5 bases from J, the junction contained 5 bases not matched to a gene. The CDR3 here is CASSFGTGLDEQYF. The CDR3 DNA reads TGTGCCAGCAGCTTTGGGACAGGGTTGGACGAGCAGTACTTC.

The CDR3 spells CASSLVGSYSYNEQFF. The CDR3 bases are TGTGCCAGCAGCTTAGTGGGATCGTACTCCTACAATGAGCAGTTCTTC. The chain carries TRBV7-9 and TRBJ2-1, with D uncertain. This CDR3 is built from 16 residues. Trimming took 1 base from V and 0 from J, leaving 10 bases between them. Per germline, CDR1 SEHNR and CDR2 FQNEAQ (reference sequence).

The chain employs TRBV10-3 and TRBJ2-5; D perhaps matches TRBD1 (5 bases). The V gene lost 6 bases and the J gene lost 2 bases, with 16 bases spanning the gap. Germline V gene lookup returns CDR1 ENHRY and CDR2 SYGVKD. This CDR3 comprises 15 residues. CDR3 residues: CAISPATAPQETQYF. The CDR3 DNA sequence: TGTGCCATCAGCCCGGCGACAGCCCCACAAGAGACCCAGTACTTC.

V gene TRBV6-5 combines with J gene TRBJ1-5, with TRBD1 as a possible D gene (5 bases). In germline, CDR1 is MNHEY, CDR2 SVGAGI. This CDR3 region has 14 residues. Trimming left V 5 bases short and J 4 bases short, with 12 bases between. CDR3 DNA: TGTGCCAGCAGTCTGGGGGGGTCAAATCAGCCCCAGCATTTT. Translation: CASSLGGSNQPQHF.

This chain connects TRBV7-9 to TRBJ2-7; 8 bases align to TRBD2. The germline CDR1 and CDR2 sequences are SEHNR and FQNEAQ (reference sequence). V trimming: 8 bases; J trimming: 4 bases; junction bases outside the gene matches: 13. The CDR3 extends over 15 amino acids. The CDR3 nucleotides are TGTGCCAGCTTAGGGCCAGGACGGGAGGGATACGAGCAGTACTTC. Protein sequence: CASLGPGREGYEQYF.

This chain joins TRBV27 and TRBJ2-7; 14 nucleotides line up with TRBD2. J lost 5 bases, V lost 7 bases, and 7 bases had no gene match. The CDR3 consists of 15 residues. Germline assignment: CDR1 MNHEY and CDR2 SMNVEV (reference sequence). CDR3 bases: TGTGCCAGCAATAAGGGACTAGCGGGAGACGACGAGCAGTACTTC. Its protein product is CASNKGLAGDDEQYF.

This sequence joins TRBV7-9 and TRBJ2-5; 9 bases match TRBD1. The CDR3 sequence is 15 residues long. Germline V gene data show CDR1 as SEHNR and CDR2 as FQNEAQ (reference sequence). J gave up 4 bases and V 0 bases, and 3 bases lay outside the gene matches. The CDR3: CASSLAQGALETQYF. The CDR3, as DNA: TGTGCCAGCAGCTTAGCACAGGGGGCGTTAGAGACCCAGTACTTC.

V is TRBV27 and J is TRBJ1-2; possibly TRBD1 for D (5 bases). V was pared by 0 bases and J by 4 bases, with 12 bases between. This CDR3 comprises 15 residues. The V gene's germline CDR1 is MNHEY and CDR2 SMNVEV (reference sequence). In DNA form, the CDR3 reads TGTGCCAGCAGTTTATCGATCGCGGGGGGCTATGGCTACACCTTC. This codes for CASSLSIAGGYGYTF.

The chain links TRBV6-6 to TRBJ1-2; D unresolved. The CDR3 totals 16 residues. Between the trimmed V and J ends, which lost 5 bases and 1 base, there was a span of 17 bases. The germline gives CDR1 MNHNY, CDR2 SVGAGI (reference sequence). The chain's CDR3 is CASSPVLGDFNYGYTF. The CDR3 DNA reads TGTGCCAGCAGTCCGGTCCTGGGAGATTTTAACTATGGCTACACCTTC.

The rearrangement links TRBV5-5 to TRBJ2-2; weak D call: TRBD2 (6 bases). Trimming pared 0 bases from V and 6 bases from J, leaving 18 bases between. The germline gives CDR1 SGHKS, CDR2 YYEKEE (reference sequence). The length of the CDR3 is 17 residues. The CDR3 DNA is TGTGCCAGCAGCTTGGGTGTTAGGACTATTTTGTCCGGGGAGCTGTTTTTT. It yields the protein CASSLGVRTILSGELFF.

This chain uses TRBV28 with TRBJ1-2; possibly TRBD1 for D (5 bases). CDR1 MDHEN and CDR2 SYDVKM come from the germline V gene. The CDR3 runs to 15 residues. The germline V and J ends were trimmed by 6 bases and 1 base, with 15 bases remaining between them. The CDR3 loop is CASRSASTVNYGYTF. Written as DNA, the CDR3 is TGTGCCAGCAGATCCGCCTCGACAGTTAACTATGGCTACACCTTC.

The genes are TRBV9 and TRBJ2-7; D call uncertain. CDR1 is SGDLS, CDR2 YYNGEE, per germline. The ends were cut back, 1 base at V and 0 bases at J, with 8 bases in the middle. The CDR3 contains 14 residues. CDR3 sequence: CASSVLENSYEQYF. Written as DNA, the CDR3 is TGTGCCAGCAGCGTACTGGAGAACTCCTACGAGCAGTACTTC.

This chain uses TRBV15 with TRBJ2-7; D unresolved. Germline V gene sequence: CDR1 LNHNV, CDR2 YYDKDF (reference sequence). The CDR3 extends over 14 amino acids. V lost 2 bases, J lost 6 bases, and 14 bases lay in between. CDR3 DNA sequence: TGTGCCACCAGCAGAAAGGGTTTCGACGGCGAGCAGTACTTC. This codes for CATSRKGFDGEQYF.

This chain joins TRBV10-3 and TRBJ1-5; 10 bases are shared with TRBD1. CDR3 size: 16 residues. The V and J ends lost 3 bases and 1 base, in that order; junction bases with no gene match: 3. CDR1 ENHRY and CDR2 SYGVKD come from the germline V gene. The CDR3 region is CAISDQGQGSNQPQHF. The CDR3 DNA sequence: TGTGCCATCAGTGACCAGGGACAGGGGAGCAATCAGCCCCAGCATTTT.

V is TRBV9 and J is TRBJ1-2; weak D call: TRBD1 (5 bases). V was cut by 4 bases and J by 1 base, with 14 bases left in between. Looked up from germline, CDR1 is SGDLS and CDR2 is YYNGEE. The CDR3 contains 15 residues. The CDR3 bases are TGTGCCAGCAGCTCCGATTCGGGGGATAACTATGGCTACACCTTC. Translated: CASSSDSGDNYGYTF.

The chain is built from TRBV9 and TRBJ2-2; D might be TRBD2 (5 bases). V was shortened by 7 bases and J by 6 bases, with 10 bases between the two germline ends. CDR1 SGDLS and CDR2 YYNGEE come from the germline V gene. This CDR3 has 12 residues. CDR3 region: CASGPEAGELFF. In DNA, the CDR3 is TGTGCCAGCGGGCCGGAGGCCGGGGAGCTGTTTTTT.

V usage is TRBV19 and J usage is TRBJ2-7, with a tentative D call TRBD1 (6 bases). The CDR3 loop spans 11 amino acids. The V and J ends lost 9 bases and 6 bases respectively, with 12 bases between them. Germline-derived CDR1 and CDR2 are LNHDA and SQIVND (reference sequence). CDR3: CASKTGTEQYF. The CDR3 nucleotides read TGTGCCAGCAAAACAGGGACCGAGCAGTACTTC.

This clone came up once. V is TRBV6-1 and J is TRBJ2-7; 7 bases map to TRBD1. Looked up from germline, CDR1 is MNHNS and CDR2 is SASEGT. The length of the CDR3 is 15 residues. J lost 5 bases, V lost 0 bases, and 7 bases had no gene match. CDR3 residues: CASSEANRGSHEQYF. The CDR3 DNA reads as TGTGCCAGCAGTGAAGCGAACAGGGGAAGCCACGAGCAGTACTTC.

This clone was seen once. The chain joins TRBV9 to TRBJ2-1; TRBD2 might be the D (8 bases). This CDR3 is 16 amino acids long. The ends were cut back, 6 bases at V and 2 bases at J, with 18 bases in the middle. Germline V lookup: CDR1 SGDLS, CDR2 YYNGEE. The CDR3 here is CASIPIAGQTYNEQFF. The CDR3 coding sequence is TGTGCCAGCATTCCTATAGCGGGACAGACCTACAATGAGCAGTTCTTC.

The chain couples TRBV13 to TRBJ2-7, with D possibly TRBD1 on 5 matching bases. Trimming took off 4 bases at V and 6 bases at J, with 10 bases between the two ends. From germline, CDR1 is PRHDT and CDR2 FYEKMQ (reference sequence). This CDR3 region has 12 residues. CDR3 region: CASSSQTAEQYF. CDR3 bases: TGTGCCAGCAGCTCTCAGACAGCCGAGCAGTACTTC.

The rearrangement uses TRBV4-1 and TRBJ2-5; a possible D gene is TRBD1 (6 bases). This CDR3 region has 16 residues. CDR1 is MGHRA and CDR2 is YSYEKL in the germline V gene. V lost 0 bases and J 4 bases, leaving 15 bases between the germline ends. CDR3 in DNA: TGCGCCAGCAGCCAAGATCTTGGTACAGGGCGAGAGACCCAGTACTTC. This gives the protein CASSQDLGTGRETQYF.

The CDR3 DNA sequence: TGTGCCAGCAGCGCCTATAGGGACGGAATCAATGAGCAGTTCTTC. This translates into CASSAYRDGINEQFF. V gene TRBV7-6 combines with J gene TRBJ2-1; either TRBD1 or TRBD2 may fit D (5 bases each). CDR3 length: 15 residues. V was pared by 5 bases and J by 6 bases, with 17 bases between. Germline loops: CDR1 SGHVS, CDR2 FNYEAQ.

The rearrangement joins TRBV7-9 to TRBJ1-3, with 7 bases that match TRBD1. V was pared by 9 bases and J by 4 bases, with 9 bases of the junction left unmatched. The CDR3 sequence is 14 residues long. Germline V gives CDR1 SEHNR, CDR2 FQNEAQ (reference sequence). The CDR3 region has the DNA TGTGCCAGGAGTGACAGGGTGGACGGAAACACCATATATTTT. Translation: CARSDRVDGNTIYF.